This T cell receptor (beta chain) is from a study of vaccination and CD4 T cells after COVID-19. Across the whole study: In the control cultures, a CEFX pool, an HIV-1 Nef pool, or no peptide was supplied.

Treatment: roughly 11-day PBMC culture with coronavirus spike peptide pools or control peptides (ViraFEST assay). This clonotype occurred a few times. Its antigen is unknown. CDR3 length equals 17 residues. V was cut by 5 bases and J by 2 bases, with 20 bases left in between. CDR1 LNHNV and CDR2 YYDKDF come from the germline V gene (reference sequence). Scientists ran DNA taken from cultured CD4+ T cells through the Oncomine TCR Beta short-read assay for sequencing. Using its own MiXCR run on the PCR reads, TCRdb lists one record per CDR3 protein. Found here are roughly 12,000 distinct CDR3 sequences, 60% to 85% of them singletons; the top ten hold 20% to 30%.

The source is a human donor who had recovered from COVID-19. The sequenced sample was CD4+ T cells from blood, cultured in vitro. The chain is built from TRBV15 and TRBJ2-3; D could derive from TRBD1 or TRBD2 (5 bases each). The CDR3 bases are TGTGCCACCAGCGGGATCCTCGGGACCGCTTCCACAGATACGCAGTATTTT. Translated, it gives CATSGILGTASTDTQYF.